The rows below give T cell receptor beta chains drawn from one sample of a study of long-term antiretroviral therapy in people with HIV. The assay was immunoSEQ multiplex PCR, and TCRdb's table has in-frame clones only and misses some. The table lists about 6,400 clones, around four fifths of them singletons. The sample consisted of unsorted PBMCs, taken 0.5 years before starting antiretroviral therapy. These receptor sequences come from a man aged 40-50 years with HIV. The CDR3 runs from the conserved cysteine through the conserved F or W. A D gene is named only where the DNA matches it firmly. Some rows have no size entry. The others give once, few or many, or a class for an expanded clone.

j_gene: TRBJ2-7; d_gene: TRBD2; v_gene: TRBV27; abundance: -; CDR3aa: CASSLSRGYSSYEQYF; CDR3nt: TGTGCCAGCAGTCTATCGCGGGGGTACTCATCCTACGAGCAGTACTTC
j_gene: TRBJ1-1; d_gene: -; v_gene: TRBV7-2; abundance: -; CDR3aa: CASSPGGHPQAFF; CDR3nt: TGTGCCAGCAGTCCAGGCGGTCACCCCCAAGCTTTCTTT
j_gene: TRBJ1-2; d_gene: -; v_gene: TRBV5-1; abundance: -; CDR3aa: CASSLVSRTHNYGYTF; CDR3nt: TGCGCCAGCAGCTTGGTTAGCCGGACTCATAACTATGGCTACACCTTC
j_gene: TRBJ1-3; d_gene: -; v_gene: TRBV7-2; abundance: once; CDR3aa: CASSFLNRSSGNTIYF; CDR3nt: TGTGCCAGCAGCTTCCTAAACAGATCCTCTGGAAACACCATATATTTT
j_gene: TRBJ2-7; d_gene: -; v_gene: TRBV5-1; abundance: -; CDR3aa: CASSLVWGSYEQYF; CDR3nt: TGCGCCAGCAGCTTGGTTTGGGGTTCCTACGAGCAGTACTTC
j_gene: TRBJ1-5; d_gene: TRBD1; v_gene: TRBV4-2; abundance: -; CDR3aa: CASSPTWDRFQPQHF; CDR3nt: TGTGCCAGCAGCCCTACCTGGGACAGGTTTCAGCCCCAGCATTTT
j_gene: TRBJ1-4; d_gene: TRBD1; v_gene: TRBV4-1; abundance: -; CDR3aa: CASSRQWSGTGDEKLFF; CDR3nt: TGCGCCAGCAGCCGACAATGGTCCGGGACAGGCGATGAAAAACTGTTTTTT
j_gene: TRBJ1-5; d_gene: -; v_gene: TRBV18; abundance: -; CDR3aa: CASSLAPPSTADYSNQPQHF; CDR3nt: TGTGCCAGCTCACTTGCCCCCCCTTCGACAGCCGATTATAGCAATCAGCCCCAGCATTTT
j_gene: TRBJ1-3; d_gene: -; v_gene: TRBV5-4; abundance: -; CDR3aa: CASSLSPGLDSGNTIYF; CDR3nt: TGTGCCAGCAGCTTGAGTCCGGGACTAGACTCTGGAAACACCATATATTTT
j_gene: TRBJ1-2; d_gene: -; v_gene: TRBV30; abundance: -; CDR3aa: CAWSEGPISPSYGYTF; CDR3nt: TGTGCCTGGAGTGAGGGACCCATCAGCCCGTCGTATGGCTACACCTTC
j_gene: TRBJ2-7; d_gene: -; v_gene: TRBV6-6; abundance: -; CDR3aa: CASSYQDRLYEQYF; CDR3nt: TGTGCCAGCAGTTACCAGGACAGACTCTACGAGCAGTACTTC
j_gene: TRBJ1-1; d_gene: -; v_gene: TRBV30; abundance: medium-sized; CDR3aa: CAWSVAGDTEAFF; CDR3nt: TGTGCCTGGAGTGTTGCAGGGGACACTGAAGCTTTCTTT
j_gene: TRBJ2-7; d_gene: TRBD1; v_gene: TRBV11-2; abundance: -; CDR3aa: CASSMPGQPYEQYF; CDR3nt: TGTGCCAGCAGCATGCCGGGACAGCCTTACGAGCAGTACTTC
j_gene: TRBJ2-7; d_gene: -; v_gene: TRBV27; abundance: -; CDR3aa: CASSLWQGGTYEQYF; CDR3nt: TGTGCCAGCAGTTTATGGCAGGGTGGAACCTACGAGCAGTACTTC
j_gene: TRBJ2-7; d_gene: -; v_gene: TRBV11-2; abundance: -; CDR3aa: CASSPGGVGFDEQYF; CDR3nt: TGTGCCAGCAGCCCCGGGGGTGTGGGTTTCGACGAGCAGTACTTC
j_gene: TRBJ1-2; d_gene: -; v_gene: TRBV18; abundance: few; CDR3aa: CASSPPRAEFYGYTF; CDR3nt: TGTGCCAGCTCACCACCGAGGGCAGAATTCTATGGCTACACCTTC
j_gene: TRBJ2-2; d_gene: -; v_gene: TRBV5-8; abundance: -; CDR3aa: CASSFSIRQGMDTGELFF; CDR3nt: TGTGCCAGCAGCTTCTCCATCCGGCAGGGTATGGACACCGGGGAGCTGTTTTTT
j_gene: TRBJ1-4; d_gene: -; v_gene: TRBV18; abundance: once; CDR3aa: CASSPRQIGMEKLFF; CDR3nt: TGTGCCAGCTCACCTCGACAGATCGGAATGGAAAAACTGTTTTTT
j_gene: TRBJ2-1; d_gene: -; v_gene: TRBV28; abundance: -; CDR3aa: CASSFSLWSYNEQFF; CDR3nt: TGTGCCAGCAGTTTTAGCCTTTGGTCCTACAATGAGCAGTTCTTC
j_gene: TRBJ2-7; d_gene: -; v_gene: TRBV7-9; abundance: -; CDR3aa: CASSSLEVDEQYF; CDR3nt: TGTGCCAGCAGCTCCCTTGAAGTCGACGAGCAGTACTTC
j_gene: TRBJ2-3; d_gene: TRBD1; v_gene: TRBV6-5; abundance: -; CDR3aa: CASSFGQGSTDTQYF; CDR3nt: TGTGCCAGCAGTTTTGGACAGGGTAGCACAGATACGCAGTATTTT
j_gene: TRBJ2-7; d_gene: -; v_gene: TRBV10-2; abundance: -; CDR3aa: CASSVGFGDGPYEQYF; CDR3nt: TGCGCCAGCAGTGTCGGTTTTGGCGACGGCCCATACGAGCAGTACTTC
j_gene: TRBJ2-7; d_gene: -; v_gene: TRBV20-1; abundance: -; CDR3aa: CSARVNYEQYF; CDR3nt: TGCAGTGCTAGAGTTAACTACGAGCAGTACTTC
j_gene: TRBJ1-5; d_gene: -; v_gene: TRBV5-8; abundance: -; CDR3aa: CASSLPPKGRKGHQPQHF; CDR3nt: TGTGCCAGCAGCTTGCCGCCTAAGGGAAGGAAAGGACATCAGCCCCAGCATTTT
j_gene: TRBJ1-2; d_gene: TRBD1; v_gene: TRBV28; abundance: -; CDR3aa: CASRLTGTGSGYTF; CDR3nt: TGTGCCAGCAGGTTAACCGGGACAGGGTCTGGCTACACCTTC
j_gene: TRBJ2-3; d_gene: -; v_gene: TRBV29-1; abundance: -; CDR3aa: CSGDLPQGTDTQYF; CDR3nt: TGCAGCGGCGACTTACCACAGGGAACAGATACGCAGTATTTT
j_gene: TRBJ1-2; d_gene: TRBD1; v_gene: TRBV5-1; abundance: -; CDR3aa: CASSASGGADYGYTF; CDR3nt: TGCGCCAGCAGCGCCTCAGGGGGCGCCGACTATGGCTACACCTTC
j_gene: TRBJ2-7; d_gene: -; v_gene: TRBV7-6; abundance: -; CDR3aa: CASSPWGSEDYEQYF; CDR3nt: TGTGCCAGCAGCCCCTGGGGTTCGGAGGACTACGAGCAGTACTTC
j_gene: TRBJ1-6; d_gene: TRBD1; v_gene: TRBV6-5; abundance: -; CDR3aa: CASSYEGTEGSPLHF; CDR3nt: TGTGCCAGCAGTTATGAGGGGACAGAGGGTTCACCCCTCCACTTT
j_gene: TRBJ1-2; d_gene: -; v_gene: TRBV19; abundance: -; CDR3aa: CASSSRDGYGYTF; CDR3nt: TGTGCCAGTAGTTCCAGGGACGGCTATGGCTACACCTTC
j_gene: TRBJ2-6; d_gene: -; v_gene: TRBV19; abundance: few; CDR3aa: CASSINSGANVLTF; CDR3nt: TGTGCCAGTAGTATAAACTCTGGGGCCAACGTCCTGACTTTC
j_gene: TRBJ2-2; d_gene: -; v_gene: TRBV11-2; abundance: -; CDR3aa: CASSLVGGTGELFF; CDR3nt: TGTGCCAGCAGCTTAGTCGGGGGTACCGGGGAGCTGTTTTTT
j_gene: TRBJ1-5; d_gene: -; v_gene: TRBV30; abundance: -; CDR3aa: CAWSVQGGQPQHF; CDR3nt: TGTGCCTGGAGTGTCCAGGGCGGGCAGCCCCAGCATTTT
j_gene: TRBJ2-7; d_gene: TRBD1; v_gene: TRBV19; abundance: -; CDR3aa: CASSIGQGAYEQYF; CDR3nt: TGTGCCAGTAGTATAGGACAGGGGGCCTACGAGCAGTACTTC
j_gene: TRBJ2-3; d_gene: -; v_gene: TRBV7-8; abundance: -; CDR3aa: CASSLEGRTDTQYF; CDR3nt: TGTGCCAGCAGCTTAGAAGGCCGCACAGATACGCAGTATTTT
j_gene: TRBJ1-1; d_gene: TRBD1; v_gene: TRBV28; abundance: few; CDR3aa: CASRGGQGRTEAFF; CDR3nt: TGTGCCAGCAGGGGGGGACAGGGGAGGACTGAAGCTTTCTTT
j_gene: TRBJ1-1; d_gene: -; v_gene: TRBV5-4; abundance: hyperexpanded; CDR3aa: CASSRTLNTEAFF; CDR3nt: TGTGCCAGCAGCAGGACACTAAACACTGAAGCTTTCTTT
j_gene: TRBJ2-3; d_gene: -; v_gene: TRBV7-9; abundance: -; CDR3aa: CASSPSQGTSTDTQYF; CDR3nt: TGTGCCAGCAGCCCCTCCCAGGGGACTAGCACAGATACGCAGTATTTT
j_gene: TRBJ1-6; d_gene: -; v_gene: TRBV11-2; abundance: -; CDR3aa: CASSPGRYNSPLHF; CDR3nt: TGTGCCAGCAGCCCCGGACGGTATAATTCACCCCTCCACTTT
j_gene: TRBJ2-1; d_gene: -; v_gene: TRBV12-5; abundance: once; CDR3aa: CASGLVPRGEQFF; CDR3nt: TGTGCTAGTGGTTTGGTACCCCGGGGCGAGCAGTTCTTC
j_gene: TRBJ2-1; d_gene: -; v_gene: TRBV29-1; abundance: -; CDR3aa: CSSWTVNEQFF; CDR3nt: TGCAGCTCGTGGACAGTCAATGAGCAGTTCTTC
j_gene: TRBJ2-1; d_gene: -; v_gene: TRBV7-2; abundance: once; CDR3aa: CASSLGGSYNEQFF; CDR3nt: TGTGCCAGCAGCTTAGGGGGGTCCTACAATGAGCAGTTCTTC
j_gene: TRBJ2-3; d_gene: TRBD2; v_gene: TRBV2; abundance: -; CDR3aa: CASSSGVKDTQYF; CDR3nt: TGTGCCAGCAGTAGCGGGGTTAAAGATACGCAGTATTTT
j_gene: TRBJ2-7; d_gene: TRBD2; v_gene: TRBV27; abundance: -; CDR3aa: CASRGLEAGNYEQYF; CDR3nt: TGTGCCAGCAGGGGACTAGAAGCGGGGAACTACGAGCAGTACTTC
j_gene: TRBJ2-5; d_gene: -; v_gene: TRBV9; abundance: -; CDR3aa: CASSHGGTGAGETQYF; CDR3nt: TGTGCCAGCAGCCACGGGGGTACAGGGGCGGGAGAGACCCAGTACTTC
j_gene: TRBJ2-6; d_gene: -; v_gene: TRBV4-3; abundance: -; CDR3aa: CASSQQGGRGNSGANVLTF; CDR3nt: TGCGCCAGCAGCCAACAGGGGGGGCGGGGGAACTCTGGGGCCAACGTCCTGACTTTC
j_gene: TRBJ1-5; d_gene: -; v_gene: TRBV19; abundance: few; CDR3aa: CASSITAGVNQPQHF; CDR3nt: TGTGCCAGTAGTATAACGGCGGGGGTCAATCAGCCCCAGCATTTT
j_gene: TRBJ2-7; d_gene: -; v_gene: TRBV4-1; abundance: -; CDR3aa: CASSQVPDRPYEQYF; CDR3nt: TGCGCCAGCAGCCAAGTACCCGACAGGCCCTACGAGCAGTACTTC
j_gene: TRBJ1-2; d_gene: TRBD1; v_gene: TRBV7-9; abundance: -; CDR3aa: CASSFPGQGYGYTF; CDR3nt: TGTGCCAGCAGCTTTCCGGGACAGGGTTATGGCTACACCTTC
j_gene: TRBJ2-7; d_gene: -; v_gene: TRBV29-1; abundance: once; CDR3aa: CSAAGQMGSYEQYF; CDR3nt: TGCAGCGCAGCCGGTCAAATGGGCTCCTACGAGCAGTACTTC
j_gene: TRBJ1-1; d_gene: -; v_gene: TRBV30; abundance: -; CDR3aa: CAWVTAGFGEAFF; CDR3nt: TGTGCCTGGGTTACTGCTGGTTTCGGTGAAGCTTTCTTT
j_gene: TRBJ1-2; d_gene: TRBD1; v_gene: TRBV5-4; abundance: -; CDR3aa: CASSSPRGRLNYGYTF; CDR3nt: TGTGCCAGCAGCTCCCCTAGGGGGCGTCTTAACTATGGCTACACCTTC
j_gene: TRBJ1-4; d_gene: -; v_gene: TRBV6-1; abundance: -; CDR3aa: CASSEQIRDGAGKAKLFF; CDR3nt: TGTGCCAGCAGTGAACAGATCCGGGACGGGGCAGGAAAGGCAAAACTGTTTTTT
j_gene: TRBJ1-5; d_gene: -; v_gene: TRBV21-1; abundance: medium-sized; CDR3aa: CASSKGQRSNQPQHF; CDR3nt: TGTGCCAGCAGCAAAGGACAGAGAAGCAATCAGCCCCAGCATTTT
j_gene: TRBJ2-3; d_gene: -; v_gene: TRBV10-1; abundance: few; CDR3aa: CASSQWQDTDTQYF; CDR3nt: TGCGCCAGCAGTCAATGGCAGGACACAGATACGCAGTATTTT
j_gene: TRBJ2-6; d_gene: TRBD1; v_gene: TRBV27; abundance: once; CDR3aa: CASSSRGWDRGDSGANVLTF; CDR3nt: TGTGCCAGCAGTTCCAGAGGTTGGGACAGGGGGGATTCTGGGGCCAACGTCCTGACTTTC
j_gene: TRBJ1-2; d_gene: -; v_gene: TRBV9; abundance: -; CDR3aa: CASSVTWDTLYGYTF; CDR3nt: TGTGCCAGCAGCGTGACCTGGGACACCCTCTATGGCTACACCTTC
j_gene: TRBJ2-3; d_gene: -; v_gene: TRBV27; abundance: -; CDR3aa: CASTGASTDTQYF; CDR3nt: TGTGCCAGCACAGGGGCCAGCACAGATACGCAGTATTTT
j_gene: TRBJ2-7; d_gene: TRBD1; v_gene: TRBV9; abundance: -; CDR3aa: CASSVGTGVYEQYF; CDR3nt: TGTGCCAGCAGCGTAGGGACAGGAGTCTACGAGCAGTACTTC
j_gene: TRBJ1-2; d_gene: -; v_gene: TRBV6-5; abundance: -; CDR3aa: CASSPPGLYGYTF; CDR3nt: TGTGCCAGCAGTCCTCCGGGTCTCTATGGCTACACCTTC